These T cell receptor beta chains were read from a single sample in a study of OX40 agonist ivuxolimab in advanced cancers. Sequenced by immunoSEQ multiplex PCR; TCRdb stores in-frame clones only, minus some. In the table there are tens of thousands of clones, around nine tenths of which are singletons. The starting material was CD4+ or CD8+ T cells sorted from blood, obtained in a trial of the OX40 agonist ivuxolimab. These TCRs come from an adult with an advanced solid tumor such as melanoma, head and neck, liver or kidney cancer. The CDR3 runs from the conserved cysteine through the conserved F or W. Expanded clones are given a class, and other clones once, few, many or no size at all.

j_call clone_size v_call cdr3_aa
TRBJ1-5 - TRBV19 CASSAGLYQPQHF
TRBJ2-7 - TRBV25-1 CASQGDSYEQYF
TRBJ2-2 - TRBV6-4 CASSDRPWNTGELFF
TRBJ1-1 few TRBV7-8 CASSLGDSRRGAFF
TRBJ2-1 - TRBV9 CASSAGTSGRNEQFF
TRBJ2-3 - TRBV11-3 CASSLFKRGTDTQYF
TRBJ2-7 - TRBV7-9 CASSPTGGPGSYEQYF
TRBJ2-1 - TRBV7-9 CASSSSQLAGWYNEQFF
TRBJ2-7 once TRBV4-1 CASSQDGLAEPYEQYF
TRBJ2-1 - TRBV6-5 CASSYNDWSKNEQFF
TRBJ2-3 - TRBV5-4 CASSRADYSTDTQYF